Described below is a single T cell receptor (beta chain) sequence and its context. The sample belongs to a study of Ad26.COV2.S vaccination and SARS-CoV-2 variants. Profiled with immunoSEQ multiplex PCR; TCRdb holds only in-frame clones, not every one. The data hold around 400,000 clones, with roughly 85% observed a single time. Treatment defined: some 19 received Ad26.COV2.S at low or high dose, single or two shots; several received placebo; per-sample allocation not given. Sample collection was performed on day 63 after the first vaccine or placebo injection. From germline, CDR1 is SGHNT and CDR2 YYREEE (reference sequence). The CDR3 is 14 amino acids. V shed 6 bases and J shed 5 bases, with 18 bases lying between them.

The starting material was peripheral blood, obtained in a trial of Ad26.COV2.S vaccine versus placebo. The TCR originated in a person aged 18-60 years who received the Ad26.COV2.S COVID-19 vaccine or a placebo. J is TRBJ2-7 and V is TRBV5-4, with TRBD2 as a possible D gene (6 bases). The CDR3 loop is CASMGGNTPHEQYF. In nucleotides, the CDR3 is TGTGCCAGCATGGGGGGTAACACTCCCCACGAGCAGTACTTC.